A selection of T cell receptor beta chains follows, all from one sample in a study of Ad26.COV2.S vaccination and SARS-CoV-2 variants. Libraries were prepared by immunoSEQ multiplex PCR; TCRdb keeps only in-frame clonotypes and omits some of them. Of some 240,000 clones in the sample, roughly 87% were seen once. The sample consisted of peripheral blood, taken in a trial of Ad26.COV2.S vaccine versus placebo. Receptors originate from a person between 18 and 65 years old who received the Ad26.COV2.S COVID-19 vaccine or a placebo. CDR3s leave out the opening cysteine and the closing phenylalanine or tryptophan. The D gene is left open where the match is weak. A clone size is listed for some rows: how often the clone was seen (once, few, many), or a class if it is expanded.

V | D | size | CDR3
TRBV4-2 | TRBD1 | NA | ASSHRQGAGYGYT
TRBV18 | TRBD1 | NA | ASSPLVGQGPLAQY
TRBV27 | TRBD2 | NA | ASSLIAGGPDTQY
TRBV6-2/TRBV6-3 | NA | few | ASSSTSANYGYT
TRBV7-3 | NA | NA | ATSSNPTHEQF
TRBV7-2 | TRBD1 | NA | ASSQGQISYNEQF
TRBV18 | NA | NA | ASSPMDTQY
TRBV6-1 | NA | NA | ASSPFGAMAETQY
TRBV5-6 | NA | NA | ASSLWSYEQY
TRBV11-3 | TRBD2 | NA | ASSPGLAVSNEQF
TRBV6-1 | NA | NA | ASSEGPLGGYT
TRBV4-2 | NA | NA | ASSQVGGEQF
TRBV27 | NA | NA | ASSLRATGELF
TRBV7-3 | TRBD1 | NA | ASSLRWDRPDTQY
TRBV5-4 | NA | NA | ASSSRKRGIGVGTEAF
TRBV13 | NA | NA | ASSPSYRANTEAF
TRBV12-3/TRBV12-4 | NA | NA | ASSQTYYTIY
TRBV5-7 | NA | NA | ASSYSYEQY
TRBV5-6 | NA | NA | ASISLRGNQETQY
TRBV19 | NA | NA | ASSIANTDYGYT
TRBV5-4 | NA | NA | ASYPRGAYNSPLH
TRBV5-1 | TRBD1 | NA | ASSLGDRGPGETQY
TRBV9 | NA | NA | ASSVSFQETQY
TRBV7-9 | TRBD1 | NA | ASSPMDREDYGYT
TRBV6-2/TRBV6-3 | TRBD2 | NA | ASSSRGSGRAGNTQY
TRBV7-2 | NA | NA | ASSLRANTEAF
TRBV5-4 | NA | NA | ASSQDRSSGNTIY
TRBV24-1 | TRBD1 | NA | ATSPGQGASSSGNTIY
TRBV7-3 | TRBD2 | NA | ASSLTPPSGPSTDTQY
TRBV6-5 | TRBD2 | NA | ASSFRLAASDTQY
TRBV19 | TRBD1 | NA | ASSDTGGAPGELF
TRBV4-1 | NA | once | ASSFFGGAEQF
TRBV4-1 | NA | NA | ASSFRQSQTEKLF
TRBV7-2 | NA | NA | ASRTSGAGETQY
TRBV6-2/TRBV6-3 | NA | NA | ASSGPQAYFSGNTIY
TRBV10-1 | NA | NA | ASSESAGTHEQY
TRBV5-1 | TRBD2 | NA | ASSLLAGVGPYNEQF
TRBV6-1 | TRBD1 | few | ASSEDRGNTEAF
TRBV6-5 | NA | NA | ASSYSRPATGWELF
TRBV5-1 | NA | NA | ASRERASNTGELF